Listed below are T cell receptor beta chains from one sample, sequenced in a study of regulatory T cells in long-lasting Graves disease. Each CDR3 protein gets one entry after TCRdb re-called the multiplex PCR reads with MiXCR. The sample carries about 460,000 distinct CDR3 sequences, 14% recorded once. The sample was also reused in another study, on T cells in Graves' hyperthyroidism and ophthalmopathy.

The specimen was peripheral blood mononuclear cells (PBMCs), collected at new diagnosis, from a patient treated with antithyroid drugs. The receptors shown here come from a woman aged 50 to 65 with Graves disease. The CDR3 runs from the conserved cysteine through the conserved F or W. Fields, in order: V gene, J gene, D gene, clone size, CDR3 DNA, CDR3 protein. The D gene is left open where the match is weak. Clone size is stated in some rows and not others, as once, few, many or a class when expanded.

TRBV5-6	TRBJ2-3	.	.	TGTGCCAGCAGCTCTCGGGGCGGGATCGATACGCAGTATTTT	CASSSRGGIDTQYF
TRBV11-2	TRBJ1-3	.	.	TGTGCCAGCAGCCATCCTGAAGCCCTCTTGAGAAACACCATATATTTT	CASSHPEALLRNTIYF
TRBV18	TRBJ2-6	.	.	TGTGCCAGCTCACAACAGGCTTCTGGGGCCAACGTCCTGACTTTC	CASSQQASGANVLTF
TRBV5-1	TRBJ2-1	TRBD2	.	TGCGCCAGCAGCTCCTACAAGACTAGCGGGAGAGGCTATGAGCAGTTCTTC	CASSSYKTSGRGYEQFF
TRBV28	TRBJ2-3	TRBD2	many	TGTGCCAGCAGTTTAACCCCCGTAGCGGGAGGGTTCACAGATACGCAGTATTTT	CASSLTPVAGGFTDTQYF
TRBV28	TRBJ1-2	TRBD1	many	TGTGCCAGCAGGCAGGGGGCGATCGGAGACGATGGCTACACCTTC	CASRQGAIGDDGYTF
TRBV24-1	TRBJ2-2	.	.	TGTGCCACCAGTGATCGGGGGAACACCGGGGAGCTGTTTTTT	CATSDRGNTGELFF
TRBV28	TRBJ1-2	.	many	TGTGCCAGCCTAGGGAGAAGTTCCTATGGCTACACCTTC	CASLGRSSYGYTF
TRBV3-1	TRBJ2-6	.	.	TGTGCCAGCAGCCGGTCCGACTCTGGGGCCAACGTCCTGACTTTC	CASSRSDSGANVLTF
TRBV2	TRBJ2-1	.	many	TGTGCCAGCAGACCCAGGGAGCGGCAAAGCGATGAGCAGTTCTTC	CASRPRERQSDEQFF
TRBV7-9	TRBJ1-1	.	many	TGTGCCAGCAGCTCCGAGTTAAACACTGAAGCTTTCTTT	CASSSELNTEAFF
TRBV4-2	TRBJ1-2	.	few	TGTGCCAGCAGCCAAGAATCCAGGATCCATGGCTACACCTTC	CASSQESRIHGYTF
TRBV7-9	TRBJ1-1	TRBD1	once	TGTGCCAGCAGCTTAAGGACAGGACCAAACACTGAAGCTTTCTTT	CASSLRTGPNTEAFF
TRBV5-1	TRBJ2-3	TRBD2	.	TGCGCCAGCAGCTTGGCCCCGGGAGGGCCAGATACGCAGTATTTT	CASSLAPGGPDTQYF
TRBV10-3	TRBJ2-7	TRBD2	.	TGTGCCATCAGTGAGTCGTTAGGGACTAGCGGCACCTACGAGCAGTACTTC	CAISESLGTSGTYEQYF
TRBV25-1	TRBJ1-1	.	few	TGTGCCAGCAGTCCCCCAGAGTGGCCGAACACTGAAGCTTTCTTT	CASSPPEWPNTEAFF
TRBV10-1	TRBJ2-3	.	.	TGCGCCAGCAGTGATTTAGCGAGATATAGTCCTTACACAGATACGCAGTATTTT	CASSDLARYSPYTDTQYF
TRBV14	TRBJ1-5	.	few	TGTGCCAGCAGCCCGGCTAGATGGAATCAGCCCCAGCATTTT	CASSPARWNQPQHF
TRBV7-3	TRBJ2-5	TRBD2	.	TGTGCCAGCAGCTCGATAGCGGGAGGGAACCAAGAGACCCAGTACTTC	CASSSIAGGNQETQYF
TRBV6-9	TRBJ2-3	TRBD2	many	TGTGCCAGCAGTTACTCTAGCGGGTACACAGATACGCAGTATTTT	CASSYSSGYTDTQYF
TRBV30	TRBJ2-4	TRBD1	many	TGTGCCTGGAGTGTGGGACAGAGTGAGAACATTCAGTACTTC	CAWSVGQSENIQYF
TRBV6-1	TRBJ1-2	.	.	TGTGCCAGCAGAAACGACAACTATGGCTACACCTTC	CASRNDNYGYTF
TRBV29-1	TRBJ1-3	.	.	TGCAGCGTTGAAGCGAGCTCTGGAAACACCATATATTTT	CSVEASSGNTIYF
TRBV11-2	TRBJ2-3	TRBD2	many	TGTGCCAGCAGAGATCTAGCGGGAGCCCCCTATACGCAGTATTTT	CASRDLAGAPYTQYF
TRBV19	TRBJ2-1	.	.	TGTGCCAGTATGCGGGTGCTAGCAGACCGCTCCTACAATGAGCAGTTCTTC	CASMRVLADRSYNEQFF
TRBV28	TRBJ2-1	.	many	TGTGCCAGCAGTTTTGCGTGGGACTTGGATGAGCAGTTCTTC	CASSFAWDLDEQFF
TRBV24-1	TRBJ2-2	TRBD2	few	TGTGCCACCAATGACCCCGGGACTAGCGGACACACCGGGGAGCTGTTTTTT	CATNDPGTSGHTGELFF
TRBV12-3/TRBV12-4	TRBJ1-1	.	many	TGTGCCAGCGCCCGGGACCGACTGAACACTGAAGCTTTCTTT	CASARDRLNTEAFF